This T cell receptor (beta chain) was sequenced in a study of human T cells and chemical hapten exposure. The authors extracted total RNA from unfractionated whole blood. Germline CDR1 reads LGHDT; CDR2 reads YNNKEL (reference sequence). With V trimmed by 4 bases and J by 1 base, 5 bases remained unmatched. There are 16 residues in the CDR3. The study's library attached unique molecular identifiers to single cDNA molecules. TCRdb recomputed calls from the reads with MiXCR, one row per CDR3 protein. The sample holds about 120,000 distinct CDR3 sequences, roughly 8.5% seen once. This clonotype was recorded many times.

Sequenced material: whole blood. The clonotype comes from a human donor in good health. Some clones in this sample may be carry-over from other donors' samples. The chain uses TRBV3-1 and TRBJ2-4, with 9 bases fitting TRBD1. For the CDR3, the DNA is TGTGCCAGCAGCCGTCGGACAGGGGCGGCCAAAAACATTCAGTACTTC. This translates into CASSRRTGAAKNIQYF.